This passage covers 20 T cell receptor beta chains from one sample sequenced in a study of neurological immune-mediated disorders. Using its own MiXCR run on the 5' RACE reads, TCRdb lists one record per CDR3 protein. The table records about 92,000 distinct CDR3 sequences, 3% to 4.5% of them present only once. Material: PBMCs. The origin of the receptors is a woman in her 50s with multiple sclerosis.

This clonotype was observed many times. The chain couples TRBV5-1 to TRBJ2-5; possible D gene TRBD1, 5 bases. CDR3 size: 14 residues. Germline V gene lookup returns CDR1 SGHRS and CDR2 YFSETQ. Between the trimmed V and J ends, which lost 7 bases and 2 bases, there was a span of 15 bases. CDR3 protein: CASGLVGQQETQYF. In nucleotides, the CDR3 is TGCGCCAGCGGGCTTGTGGGGCAACAAGAGACCCAGTACTTC.

At least ten counts were recorded for this clonotype. This rearrangement joins TRBV10-3 to TRBJ2-1; D is tentatively TRBD1 or TRBD2 (5 bases each). The CDR3 contains 15 residues. Trimming shortened V by 8 bases and J by 9 bases, and 23 bases separated the two germline ends. Germline CDR1 is ENHRY and CDR2 is SYGVKD. The CDR3 region has the DNA TGTGCCATCGGGGGTGGAGCTAGCAGTAGGAGTGAGCAGTTCTTC. It encodes CAIGGGASSRSEQFF.

This clonotype was observed at least ten times. The V gene is TRBV27, the J gene TRBJ2-1; D perhaps matches TRBD1 (5 bases). The CDR3 has 15 amino acids. Germline V gene lookup returns CDR1 MNHEY and CDR2 SMNVEV (reference sequence). V lost 7 bases to trimming and J lost 3 bases, with 16 bases between them. CDR3 coding DNA: TGTGCCAGCAAGCAGGGTTTTGACCGCTACAATGAGCAGTTCTTC. Translating gives CASKQGFDRYNEQFF.

This clonotype was detected many times. The chain carries TRBV20-1 and TRBJ1-6, with D possibly matching TRBD1 (5 bases). CDR1 is DFQATT, CDR2 SNEGSKA, per germline (reference sequence). The CDR3 covers 12 residues. V was trimmed by 6 bases and J by 12 bases, leaving 15 bases between them. The CDR3 sequence: CSAPRGGKPLHF. The CDR3 DNA follows: TGCAGTGCCCCCCGGGGGGGGAAACCCCTCCACTTT.

The table lists this clonotype with many counts. This chain connects TRBV5-6 to TRBJ1-2, with D unclear. The CDR3 covers 13 residues. With 4 bases removed from V and 4 bases from J, the gap between germline ends came to 11 bases. Germline CDR1 and CDR2: SGHDT and YYEEEE. DNA of the CDR3: TGTGCCAGCAGCCCAGCCGGGCCCTATGGCTACACCTTC. Amino acids: CASSPAGPYGYTF.

This clonotype has at least ten counts. V and J are TRBV20-1 and TRBJ2-7, with D perhaps assigned TRBD1 or TRBD2 (5 bases each). CDR1 and CDR2 (germline): DFQATT, SNEGSKA (reference sequence). The CDR3 spans 12 residues. V dropped 6 bases and J dropped 4 bases, with 13 bases sitting between them. CDR3 DNA sequence: TGCAGTGCACAGAGGGGTCCTTACGAGCAGTACTTC. Amino acid sequence: CSAQRGPYEQYF.

This clonotype was detected many times. The chain combines TRBV6-1 with TRBJ2-5; D is unresolved. Trimming shortened V by 6 bases and J by 1 base, and 12 bases separated the two germline ends. Germline lookup yields CDR1 MNHNS and CDR2 SASEGT. The length of the CDR3 is 14 residues. The CDR3, as DNA: TGTGCCAGCAGCCCCTGGAGCGTCCAAGAGACCCAGTACTTC. Amino acid sequence: CASSPWSVQETQYF.

This clonotype was seen at least ten times. The rearrangement joins TRBV3-1 to TRBJ2-1; 8 positions agree with TRBD2. Germline V gene data show CDR1 as LGHDT and CDR2 as YNNKEL (reference sequence). The CDR3 has 14 amino acids. Trimming cost V 5 bases and J 9 bases; bases outside gene matches: 9. In DNA, the CDR3 is TGTGCCAGCAGCTCCGGGACTAGTCTGTCTGAGCAGTTCTTC. Its protein is CASSSGTSLSEQFF.

The sample holds many counts of this clonotype. The chain employs TRBV5-1 and TRBJ2-7; tentatively, D is TRBD2 (5 bases). The CDR3 is 16 residues long. V lost 1 base and J 4 bases, leaving 18 bases between the germline ends. Per germline, CDR1 SGHRS and CDR2 YFSETQ. The CDR3 region has the DNA TGCGCCAGCAGCTTGAGGAGAGGGAGCTCAAGGTACGAGCAGTACTTC. Encoded protein: CASSLRRGSSRYEQYF.

This clonotype showed up many times. The chain has TRBV7-3 and TRBJ2-7, with 7 bases identical to TRBD2. The CDR3 loop spans 13 amino acids. V lost 5 bases to trimming and J lost 4 bases; unmatched junction nucleotides: 5. The germline V gene encodes CDR1 SGHTA and CDR2 FQGTGA. The DNA for the CDR3 is TGTGCCAGCAGCCAAAGTAGCGGGTACGAGCAGTACTTC. This gives the protein CASSQSSGYEQYF.

This clonotype was found many times. Germline is not matched at one junction end, which may reflect a read error. The J gene is TRBJ2-5, the V gene TRBV5-6, with 13 positions matching TRBD2. This CDR3 comprises 15 residues. Germline assignment: CDR1 SGHDT and CDR2 YYEEEE. The CDR3 loop is CASSLGLAGKETQYF. Written as DNA, the CDR3 is TGTGCCAGCAGTTTGGGACTAGCGGGGAAAGAGACCCAGTACTTC.

Many counts were recorded for this clonotype. The CDR3 protein is CASSQRLLGTGRSGANVLTF. CDR3 sequence (DNA): TGTGCCAGCAGCCAAAGGCTATTAGGGACAGGTCGATCTGGGGCCAACGTCCTGACTTTC. This chain joins TRBV7-9 and TRBJ2-6; 8 bases line up with TRBD1. This CDR3 region has 20 residues. In germline, CDR1 is SEHNR, CDR2 FQNEAQ (reference sequence). The ends lost 5 bases at V and 1 base at J; junction bases unmatched: 16. The variable domain in full, with the rest retrieved from reference TRBV7-9 and TRBJ2-6, is DTGVSQNPRHKITKRGQNVTFRCDPISEHNRLYWYRQTLGQGPEFLTYFQNEAQLEKSRLLSDRFSAERPKGSFSTLEIQRTEQGDSAMYLCASSQRLLGTGRSGANVLTFGAGSRLTVL.

This clonotype came up many times. The genes are TRBV7-2 and TRBJ2-3; 8 nucleotides align to TRBD1. Germline CDR1 SGHTA, CDR2 FQGNSA. The CDR3 runs to 14 residues. V gave up 2 bases and J gave up 7 bases; unmatched junction bases: 5. The CDR3 protein is CASSLRQGAHTQYF. The CDR3, as DNA: TGTGCCAGCAGCTTACGGCAGGGGGCGCATACGCAGTATTTT.

This clonotype was seen ten or more times. The chain employs TRBV28 and TRBJ2-5; D may be TRBD2 (6 bases). The germline V gene encodes CDR1 MDHEN and CDR2 SYDVKM. The CDR3 has 13 amino acids. Between the trimmed V and J ends, which lost 4 bases and 4 bases, there was a span of 10 bases. CDR3: CASSSGLVETQYF. CDR3 in DNA: TGTGCCAGCAGTTCGGGACTTGTAGAGACCCAGTACTTC.

This clonotype was found many times. The V call is TRBV12-3 or TRBV12-4, the J call TRBJ2-2; D uncertain. V was cut by 3 bases and J by 4 bases, with 3 bases left in between. This CDR3 region has 12 residues. DNA of the CDR3: TGTGCCAGCAGTTTCGGCACCGGGGAGCTGTTTTTT. This codes for CASSFGTGELFF.

At least ten counts were recorded for this clonotype. The genes are TRBV7-2 and TRBJ2-7; D gene uncertain. The CDR3 has 14 amino acids. Trimming pared 1 base from V and 0 bases from J, leaving 7 bases between. CDR1 SGHTA and CDR2 FQGNSA come from the germline V gene. The CDR3 loop reads CASSLGFASYEQYF. As DNA, the CDR3 is TGTGCCAGCAGCTTAGGCTTCGCCTCCTACGAGCAGTACTTC.

This clonotype came up a few times. This sequence joins TRBV6-5 and TRBJ1-5; 8 bases map to TRBD1. Germline loops: CDR1 MNHEY, CDR2 SVGAGI. With 5 bases clipped from V and 0 bases from J, the junction kept 6 bases outside the gene matches. This CDR3 is built from 16 residues. The CDR3 is CASSPGQGISNQPQHF. The DNA of the CDR3 is TGTGCCAGCAGTCCAGGACAGGGAATTAGCAATCAGCCCCAGCATTTT.

There are many counts of this clonotype. V usage is TRBV10-3 and J usage is TRBJ1-6; D is perhaps TRBD1 (5 bases). Trimming removed 3 bases at V and 12 bases at J, with 12 bases between. The V gene's germline CDR1 is ENHRY and CDR2 SYGVKD. This CDR3 region has 13 residues. In nucleotides, the CDR3 is TGTGCCATCAGTGATTCGACAGTTCAACCCCTCCACTTT. Its protein is CAISDSTVQPLHF.

This clonotype has at least ten counts. Here the CDR3 reads CASSPPTRRDTEAFF. Written as DNA, the CDR3 is TGTGCCAGCAGTCCCCCGACAAGAAGGGACACTGAAGCTTTCTTT. The chain uses TRBV6-5 and TRBJ1-1; D is uncertain. The ends were cut back, 5 bases at V and 3 bases at J, with 16 bases in the middle. Germline-derived CDR1 and CDR2 are MNHEY and SVGAGI. The CDR3 length is 15 residues.

This clonotype was detected many times. The chain carries TRBV12-3 or TRBV12-4 and TRBJ1-2; D is uncertain. Deletions cut 4 bases from V and 6 bases from J, with 9 bases between. The CDR3 totals 12 residues. The chain's CDR3 is CASSSGRHGYTF. In nucleotides, the CDR3 is TGTGCCAGCAGTTCAGGCCGCCATGGCTACACCTTC.